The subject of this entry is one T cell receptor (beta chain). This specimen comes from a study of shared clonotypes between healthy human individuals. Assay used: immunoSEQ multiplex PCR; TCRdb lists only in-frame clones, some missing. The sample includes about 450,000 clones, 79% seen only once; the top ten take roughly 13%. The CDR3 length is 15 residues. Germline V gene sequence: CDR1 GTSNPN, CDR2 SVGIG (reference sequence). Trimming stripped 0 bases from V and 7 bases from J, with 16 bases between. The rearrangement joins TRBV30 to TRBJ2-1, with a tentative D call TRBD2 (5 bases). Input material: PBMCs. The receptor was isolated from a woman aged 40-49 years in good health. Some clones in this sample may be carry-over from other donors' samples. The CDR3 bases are TGTGCCTGGAGTGTCGGACTTTCCCGTGGGAATGAGCAGTTCTTC. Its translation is CAWSVGLSRGNEQFF.